This TCR beta chain emerged from a study of graft-versus-host responses after intestinal transplantation. Study-level information: All recipients got anti-thymocyte globulin induction, then tacrolimus and steroids for three to four years. The study's findings and limits: Early HvG declines after transplant were associated with peak circulating GvH clone levels. Analysis identified GvH clones in recipient marrow, with some appearing first in ileum or blood.

Sequencing was performed with immunoSEQ multiplex PCR; in TCRdb, only in-frame clones are kept and a portion is missing. The sample has tens of thousands of clones, roughly four fifths seen once. Germline V gives CDR1 LNHDA, CDR2 SQIVND (reference sequence). Trimming pared 5 bases from V and 5 bases from J, leaving 13 bases between. This CDR3 contains 13 residues. This clone was detected only once. Its antigen is unidentified. The sequence came from a human patient who received an intestinal transplant, so some T cells may come from the graft donor. The chain has TRBV19 and TRBJ2-7, with D tentatively TRBD1 (5 bases). The starting material was PBMCs, obtained about 160 weeks after transplant. The CDR3 here is CASSPPGNNEQYF. In nucleotides, the CDR3 is TGTGCCAGTAGTCCACCAGGGAACAACGAGCAGTACTTC.